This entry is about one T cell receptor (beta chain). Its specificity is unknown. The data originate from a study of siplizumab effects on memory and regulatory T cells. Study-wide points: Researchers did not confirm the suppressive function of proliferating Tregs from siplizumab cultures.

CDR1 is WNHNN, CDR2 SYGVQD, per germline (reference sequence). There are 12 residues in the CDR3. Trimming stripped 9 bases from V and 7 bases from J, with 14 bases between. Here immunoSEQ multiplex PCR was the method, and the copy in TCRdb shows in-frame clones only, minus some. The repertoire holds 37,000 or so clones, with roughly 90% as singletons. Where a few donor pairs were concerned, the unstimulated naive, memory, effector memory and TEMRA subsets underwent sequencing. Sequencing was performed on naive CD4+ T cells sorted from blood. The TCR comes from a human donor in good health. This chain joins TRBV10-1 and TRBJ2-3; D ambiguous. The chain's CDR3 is CASSASLNTQYF. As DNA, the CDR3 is TGCGCCAGTTCGGCATCCTTGAATACGCAGTATTTT.